The source of this T cell receptor beta chain is a study of cytomegalovirus exposure and HLA in healthy donors. Findings and limits, study-wide: Being productive about 87% or about 30% of the time was typical of most TCR beta V segments in an earlier analysis. Some segments of the V type, notably TRBV6-2 and TRBV6-3, were excluded as indistinguishable. Presence/absence analyses took donor sequencing depth as roughly uniform. The authors later linked a missense DCLRE1C variant to TCR beta V- and J-gene trimming.

Notes on this clone: Its antigen remains unknown.

With 60 Vbeta and 13 Jbeta primers, the PCR was carried out. Sequencing was performed with immunoSEQ multiplex PCR; in TCRdb, only in-frame clones are kept and a portion is missing. There are around 100,000 clones in the sample; over 55% occur only once, and 16% lies in the top ten. The CDR3 runs to 15 residues. Germline V gene data show CDR1 as MNHNY and CDR2 as SVGAGI (reference sequence). V dropped 2 bases and J dropped 8 bases, with 18 bases sitting between them. The clonotype comes from a woman between 18 and 30 years old in good health and CMV-seropositive. The sequenced sample was PBMCs. The chain links TRBV6-6 to TRBJ1-2; D perhaps matches TRBD1 (5 bases). CDR3 protein: CASSYPQGVGWGYTF. The CDR3 bases are TGTGCCAGCAGTTACCCGCAGGGTGTCGGCTGGGGCTACACCTTC.